A single sample gave rise to the 5 T cell receptor beta chains below, sequenced in a study of cytomegalovirus exposure and HLA in healthy donors. With 60 Vbeta and 13 Jbeta primers, the PCR was carried out. Some clones are missing from TCRdb's copy, which holds only in-frame ones; the method was immunoSEQ multiplex PCR. Of under 200,000 clones listed, 79% were seen once; the top ten hold approximately 0.7%. Sequenced sample: PBMCs. These TCRs come from a woman between 35 and 50 years old in good health and CMV-seronegative.

The chain carries TRBV7-3 and TRBJ2-3; D gene unclear. CDR1 and CDR2 from the germline V gene are SGHTA and FQGTGA. Trimming removed 4 bases from V and 0 bases from J, with 11 bases in between. The CDR3 is 15 amino acids. Here the CDR3 DNA reads TGTGCCAGCAGCTCCGACGGCGGAAGCACAGATACGCAGTATTTT. Translating it yields CASSSDGGSTDTQYF.

J is TRBJ2-2 and V is TRBV7-9, with 10 bases lining up with TRBD2. The germline V gene encodes CDR1 SEHNR and CDR2 FQNEAQ (reference sequence). There are 18 residues in the CDR3. V gave up 5 bases and J gave up 4 bases; unmatched junction bases: 13. The DNA for the CDR3 is TGTGCCAGCAGCCTCCGTACTAGCGGGGAAGGTGGCACCGGGGAGCTGTTTTTT. This encodes CASSLRTSGEGGTGELFF.

The chain couples TRBV25-1 to TRBJ1-2; D gene uncertain. From germline, CDR1 is MGHDK and CDR2 SYGVNS. V was trimmed by 2 bases and J by 4 bases, leaving 11 bases between them. The CDR3 length is 14 residues. The CDR3 spells CASSEGQKLYGYTF. The CDR3 nucleotides are TGTGCCAGCAGTGAAGGGCAGAAACTCTATGGCTACACCTTC.

This clone was seen just once. V and J are TRBV14 and TRBJ2-5; D gene ambiguous. Looked up from germline, CDR1 is SGHDN and CDR2 is FVKESK. The CDR3 has 15 residues. Deletions cut 2 bases from V and 5 bases from J, with 15 bases between. CDR3 sequence (DNA): TGTGCCAGCAGCCAAACAGACATCTCAGGCGAGACCCAGTACTTC. Residues: CASSQTDISGETQYF.

The chain carries TRBV27 and TRBJ2-7; D ambiguous. The V end lost 5 bases, the J end lost 0 bases, and 8 bases lay between the germline ends. Germline V gene lookup returns CDR1 MNHEY and CDR2 SMNVEV (reference sequence). The CDR3 consists of 13 residues. The CDR3 nucleotides are TGTGCCAGCAGTGGCGGCCTCTCCTACGAGCAGTACTTC. This codes for CASSGGLSYEQYF.